This T cell receptor (beta chain) stems from a study of long-term antiretroviral therapy in people with HIV. This clone has only one observation. Its antigen remains unidentified. Study-wide points: Samples were collected from the mid-2000s to the late 2010s under possibly less effective ART regimens.

Assay version v3.0 of immunoSEQ was used, and it was run at survey level. The assay was immunoSEQ multiplex PCR, and TCRdb's table has in-frame clones only and misses some. The sample yields 35,000 or so clones, roughly 85% seen once. The V end was cut by 6 bases, the J end by 0 bases, with 8 bases between. Germline-derived CDR1 and CDR2 are MDHEN and SYDVKM. This CDR3 contains 13 residues. The sequencing here drew on unsorted PBMCs, taken 2.2 years after starting antiretroviral therapy. This clonotype was obtained from a man aged 18 to 35 with HIV. The chain has TRBV28 and TRBJ1-2, with D possibly matching TRBD1 (5 bases). In nucleotides, the CDR3 is TGTGCCAGCAGGGGGGGGTCTAACTATGGCTACACCTTC. It specifies CASRGGSNYGYTF.